This TCR beta chain was obtained from a study of T-cell memory formation after mild COVID-19. About the study: Largely, the TCR clusters proved donor specific.

CDR1 and CDR2 from the germline V gene are GTSNPN and SVGIG (reference sequence). The CDR3 length is 12 residues. Deletions cut 3 bases from V and 8 bases from J, with 13 bases between. The study, taken as a whole, reports: Clones contracting across day 15 to 85 had a balanced CD4/CD8 profile; later expanding clones leaned CD4+. Mainly CM and EM harbored the contracting CD4+ clones; mainly EMRA harbored the CD8+ ones. The appearance of some responding clones in pre-infection memory suggested that cross-reactive memory joined.

As concerns this clonotype: Antigen: not known.

TCRdb analysed the 5' RACE reads with MiXCR anew, one entry per CDR3 protein. This table has 100,000 to 130,000 distinct CDR3 sequences, roughly a sixth appearing once. The chain combines TRBV30 with TRBJ1-2, with D possibly being TRBD1 (6 bases). The TCR originated in a man aged 18-30 years who had mild COVID-19 (a few samples of this study predate the infection). Cell type and time point are not known. Sequencing was carried out using PBMCs or a T cell subset sorted from them (not recorded which). The CDR3 spells CAWRAQGRGYTF. Written as DNA, the CDR3 is TGTGCCTGGAGAGCACAGGGCAGGGGCTACACCTTC.